This T cell receptor beta chain was found in a study of post-analysis software for immune sequencing data (dated by TCRdb to 2013 to 2016). For context, the study as a whole: The recorded disease courses included relapsing-remitting, secondary progressive and progressive-relapsing multiple sclerosis, and some patients had no subtype annotation. Patient repertoires were compared against roughly 10 previously published healthy control repertoires from donors aged about 6 to 25 years. A subset of samples was prepared in parallel using single-end sample barcoding, then pooled and co-amplified after Illumina adapter ligation.

To demonstrate the VDJtools post-analysis software, the study profiled TCR beta repertoires from the peripheral blood of about a dozen young patients with multiple sclerosis. The patients with multiple sclerosis were children and adolescents between roughly 6 and 17 years of age. Study-level results and caveats: Direct clustering with F measure showed strong co-clustering of samples prepared in the same batch, prompting a batch-effect correction. The multiple sclerosis patient group was slightly younger than the control group. Compared with controls, multiple sclerosis patients had significantly lower normalized Chao1 diversity, a finding suggesting substantial peripheral T-cell clonal expansion.

Preparation of the library involved PCR. This sample was sequenced with an Illumina HiSeq 2500. To reduce PCR and sequencing biases, unique molecular identifiers were incorporated into the TCR beta cDNA libraries. Per 1 to 10 million input T cells, some 500,000 cDNA molecules were obtained, such that each molecule approximated one T cell. The same protocol used for the earlier healthy control dataset was applied to prepare and sequence the patient libraries. Samples belonging to the same batch were prepared together, multiplexed and sequenced on a shared HiSeq lane. Per the original workflow: Raw barcoded reads were processed with MIGEC, discarding single-read molecular identifier groups before consensus assembly and CDR3 extraction. Clonotype tables were post-analysed with VDJtools, and diversity was normalized by down-sampling all datasets to the smallest sample size. In repertoire overlap clustering, CDR3 amino acid sequences, but not nucleotide sequences, were matched to correct batch-related cross-sample contamination. In-frame beta chains were kept once TCRdb had trimmed the public reads at Q25 with fastp and called clones with MiXCR. Each CDR3 protein appears once, grouped with its most common genes and DNA. What appears here as the V and J calls and clone size reflects TCRdb's work, not the paper's. For this sample the table gives roughly 730,000 distinct CDR3 sequences, of which roughly 27% were detected only once. More than 0.45% of the sample belongs to the ten largest clones.

Remarks on this clonotype: Its antigen is currently not known. No base quality values were provided; no much bigger clone lies one nucleotide off.

The specimen sequenced was blood. This TCR was sampled from a girl between 10 and 17 years old with multiple sclerosis.

The CDR3 reads CSVSDGQRTEAFF. The bases read TGCAGCGTCAGCGATGGGCAGAGGACTGAAGCTTTCTTT. This chain is built from TRBV29-1 and TRBJ1-1, with the D gene too uncertain to name. The V end loses 6 bases and the J end loses 5 bases, and a stretch of 16 bases separates them. Its CDR3 holds 13 amino acids, cysteine through phenylalanine. Only the CDR3 part of the read is kept: 39 bases, read in frame from the first base. Reading the germline V gene gives CDR1 SQVTM and CDR2 ANQGSEA.